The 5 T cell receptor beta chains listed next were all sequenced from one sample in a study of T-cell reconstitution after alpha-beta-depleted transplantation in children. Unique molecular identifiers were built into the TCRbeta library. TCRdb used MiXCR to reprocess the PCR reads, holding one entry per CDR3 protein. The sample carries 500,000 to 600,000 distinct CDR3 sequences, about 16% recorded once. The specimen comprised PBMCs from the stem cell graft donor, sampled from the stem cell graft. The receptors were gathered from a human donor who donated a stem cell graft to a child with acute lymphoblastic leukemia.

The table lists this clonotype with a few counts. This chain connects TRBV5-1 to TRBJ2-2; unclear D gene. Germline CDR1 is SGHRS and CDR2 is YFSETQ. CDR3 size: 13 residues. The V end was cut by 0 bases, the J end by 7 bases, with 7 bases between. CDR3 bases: TGCGCCAGCAGCTTGGAACGGAACGGGGAGCTGTTTTTT. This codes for CASSLERNGELFF.

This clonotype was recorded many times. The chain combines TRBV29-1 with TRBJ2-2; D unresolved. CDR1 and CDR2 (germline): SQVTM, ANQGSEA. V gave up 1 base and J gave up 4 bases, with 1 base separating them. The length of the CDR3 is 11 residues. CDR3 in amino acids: CSVEGTGELFF. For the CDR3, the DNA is TGCAGCGTTGAAGGCACCGGGGAGCTGTTTTTT.

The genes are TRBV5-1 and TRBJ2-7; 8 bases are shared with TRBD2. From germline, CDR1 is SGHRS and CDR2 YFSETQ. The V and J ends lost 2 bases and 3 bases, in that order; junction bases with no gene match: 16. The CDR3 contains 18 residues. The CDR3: CASSFGYSGKPKYYEQYF. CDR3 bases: TGCGCCAGCAGCTTTGGGTATAGCGGGAAGCCAAAGTACTACGAGCAGTACTTC. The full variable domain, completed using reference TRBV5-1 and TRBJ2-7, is KAGVTQTPRYLIKTRGQQVTLSCSPISGHRSVSWYQQTPGQGLQFLFEYFSETQRNKGNFPGRFSGRQFSNSRSEMNVSTLELGDSALYLCASSFGYSGKPKYYEQYFGPGTRLTVT.

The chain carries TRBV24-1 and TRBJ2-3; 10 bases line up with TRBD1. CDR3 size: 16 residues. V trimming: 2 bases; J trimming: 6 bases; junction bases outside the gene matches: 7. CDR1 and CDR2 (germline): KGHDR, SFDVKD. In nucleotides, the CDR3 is TGTGCCACCAGTGATTCCCTGACAGGGGGCCTTGATACGCAGTATTTT. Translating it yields CATSDSLTGGLDTQYF.

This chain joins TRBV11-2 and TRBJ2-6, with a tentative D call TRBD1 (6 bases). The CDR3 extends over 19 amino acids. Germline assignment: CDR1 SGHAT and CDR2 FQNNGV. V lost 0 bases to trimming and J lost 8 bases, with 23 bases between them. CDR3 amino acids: CASSLEYDRHTLMPNVLTF. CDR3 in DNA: TGTGCCAGCAGCTTAGAATACGACAGGCATACTCTGATGCCCAACGTCCTGACTTTC. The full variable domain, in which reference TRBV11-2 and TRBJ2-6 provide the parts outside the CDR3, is EAGVAQSPRYKIIEKRQSVAFWCNPISGHATLYWYQQILGQGPKLLIQFQNNGVVDDSQLPKDRFSAERLKGVDSTLKIQPAKLEDSAVYLCASSLEYDRHTLMPNVLTFGAGSRLTVL.